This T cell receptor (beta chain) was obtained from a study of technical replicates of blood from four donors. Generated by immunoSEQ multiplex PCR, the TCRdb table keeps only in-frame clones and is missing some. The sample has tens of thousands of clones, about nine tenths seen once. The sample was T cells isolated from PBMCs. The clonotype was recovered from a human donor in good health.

DNA of the CDR3: TGTGCCAGCAGTCCGATTCACAGGTACTACGAGCAGTACTTC. Protein product: CASSPIHRYYEQYF. The chain is built from TRBV27 and TRBJ2-7, with D tentatively TRBD1 (5 bases). Germline V gene sequence: CDR1 MNHEY, CDR2 SMNVEV (reference sequence). The CDR3 covers 14 residues. Deletions cut 5 bases from V and 3 bases from J, with 14 bases between.